This entry features one TCR beta chain sequence. The target antigen is unknown. Clones were read by immunoSEQ multiplex PCR, and TCRdb kept only the in-frame ones, dropping some. Of tens of thousands of clones detected, approximately 94% appear once; the ten largest clones hold around 7.1%. The sample is drawn from a study of STAT3 mutations in large granular lymphocyte leukemia. Study information: Immunosuppressive therapy was given to more than half of T-LGLL patients. Study-level findings and limits: Every T-cell large granular lymphocyte leukemia patient had at least one immunodominant TCR beta clonotype. In several patients, dominant TCR clone burden exceeded STAT3 mutant burden, suggesting STAT3 mutation arose secondarily.

V gave up 8 bases and J gave up 2 bases; unmatched junction bases: 11. Germline V gene sequence: CDR1 MNHEY, CDR2 SMNVEV (reference sequence). The CDR3 runs to 15 residues. The sequencing input was peripheral blood mononuclear cells. The chain combines TRBV27 with TRBJ1-2, with 7 bases fitting TRBD1. This TCR came from a man aged 40-55 years with T-cell large granular lymphocyte leukemia. Some clones in this sample may be carry-over from other donors' samples. The CDR3 is CASGTRDSPNYGYTF. The DNA of the CDR3 is TGTGCCAGCGGGACCCGGGACAGCCCAAACTATGGCTACACCTTC.